This record concerns one T cell receptor (beta chain) sequence. The sample belongs to a study of blood T cells in healthy people across ages. Per germline, CDR1 MNHNS and CDR2 SASEGT. The CDR3 is 16 residues long. J was trimmed by 2 bases and V by 7 bases; bases with no gene match: 6. A second roughly 6 to 12 cycle PCR used barcoded and J-beta primers. From the 5' RACE reads, TCRdb called clonotypes with MiXCR, one entry per CDR3 protein. The data show about 1.5 million distinct CDR3 sequences, with about 43% seen just once and 7% to 9% held by the top ten. This chain connects TRBV6-1 to TRBJ2-1; TRBD2 aligns across 12 bases. The sequenced material came from blood. The receptor was isolated from a woman aged 18-29 years in good health. DNA of the CDR3: TGTGCCAGCATGGGGGGGACTAGCGGGCCCTACAATGAGCAGTTCTTC. Its protein product is CASMGGTSGPYNEQFF.